This record covers a single T cell receptor (beta chain). Its antigen is not known. This entry is derived from a study of blood T cells in healthy people across ages. It was with a sample-barcoded 5' primer and a J-beta primer mix that a second PCR of roughly 7 to 12 cycles was run. The study obtained at least 3 million CDR3-containing paired-end reads from every sample. TCRdb called the 5' RACE reads again in MiXCR, with one record for every CDR3 protein. The table lists about 930,000 distinct CDR3 sequences, 25% to 30% of them singletons. The CDR3 loop spans 16 amino acids. V lost 5 bases to trimming and J lost 5 bases; unmatched junction nucleotides: 7. CDR1 is SGHTA, CDR2 FQGNSA, per germline. General study findings and limits: There were more naive CD4+ cells and higher diversity in long-lived donors than in aged donors. It was not known whether donors were CMV positive (a possible confounder of expanded clonotype changes).

These records were also assigned to another study, of T cells of mothers and their children.

Sequencing was performed on blood. The clonotype originates from a woman aged 40 to 55 in good health. The V gene is TRBV7-2, the J gene TRBJ2-1, with 12 bases that match TRBD2. CDR3 loop: CASSLARLAGDNEQFF. The CDR3 DNA is TGTGCCAGCAGCCTCGCCCGACTAGCGGGGGACAATGAGCAGTTCTTC. The full variable domain, completed using reference TRBV7-2 and TRBJ2-1, is GAGVSQSPSNKVTEKGKDVELRCDPISGHTALYWYRQSLGQGLEFLIYFQGNSAPDKSGLPSDRFSAERTGGSVSTLTIQRTQQEDSAVYLCASSLARLAGDNEQFFGPGTRLTVL.